This passage covers 20 T cell receptor beta chains from one sample sequenced in a study of cytomegalovirus exposure and HLA in healthy donors. Researchers ran the PCR with 60 Vbeta and 13 Jbeta primers. Repertoires were generated with immunoSEQ multiplex PCR, while TCRdb's copy carries only in-frame clones and drops some. The table has some 100,000 clones, 75% to 90% seen once. Input material: PBMCs. These TCRs come from a man aged 25-40 years in good health and CMV-seronegative.

This chain connects TRBV6-5 to TRBJ2-7; 9 nucleotides match TRBD2. J was trimmed by 3 bases and V by 2 bases; bases with no gene match: 2. In germline, CDR1 is MNHEY, CDR2 SVGAGI. The CDR3 contains 14 residues. CDR3 sequence: CASSYRSGGYEQYF. CDR3 bases: TGTGCCAGCAGTTACCGTAGCGGGGGCTACGAGCAGTACTTC.

The chain combines TRBV2 with TRBJ1-2; 7 bases align to TRBD1. V gave up 6 bases and J gave up 6 bases; unmatched junction bases: 10. CDR3 size: 14 residues. In germline, CDR1 is SNHLY, CDR2 FYNNEI. The CDR3: CASRAPRDRDGYTF. The CDR3 DNA reads TGTGCCAGCAGAGCACCTCGCGACAGGGATGGCTACACCTTC.

J is TRBJ1-4 and V is TRBV11-2; no clear D gene. V was trimmed by 1 base and J by 3 bases, leaving 12 bases between them. CDR1 and CDR2 from the germline V gene are SGHAT and FQNNGV. The length of the CDR3 is 16 residues. In DNA form, the CDR3 reads TGTGCCAGCAGCTTAGGGGCCAGAACGGCTAATGAAAAACTGTTTTTT. Residues: CASSLGARTANEKLFF.

This chain connects TRBV18 to TRBJ1-1, with 7 positions matching TRBD1. From germline, CDR1 is KGHSH and CDR2 LQKENI. Trimming removed 5 bases from V and 2 bases from J; junction bases left unmatched: 8. The CDR3 is made up of 15 amino acids. CDR3 in amino acids: CASSEWTGTNTEAFF. CDR3 in DNA: TGTGCCAGCTCAGAATGGACAGGCACTAACACTGAAGCTTTCTTT.

This clone was picked up a small number of times. The rearrangement joins TRBV28 to TRBJ2-7, with 8 bases fitting TRBD2. Germline values: CDR1 MDHEN, CDR2 SYDVKM. V was clipped by 2 bases and J by 9 bases; unmatched bases: 12. The CDR3 is made up of 15 amino acids. The CDR3 region is CASSLKPSGYVRQYF. The DNA for the CDR3 is TGTGCCAGCAGTTTAAAACCTAGCGGGTATGTTAGGCAGTACTTC.

CDR3: CASSRGTSGQYNEQFF. The CDR3 coding sequence is TGTGCCAGCAGCCGTGGGACTAGCGGGCAGTACAATGAGCAGTTCTTC. V and J are TRBV5-4 and TRBJ2-1, with 12 bases fitting TRBD2. The V gene end was trimmed by 4 bases and the J gene end by 4 bases; junction bases not matched to a gene: 6. Germline assignment: CDR1 SGHNT and CDR2 YYREEE (reference sequence). This CDR3 has 16 amino acids.

V is TRBV18 and J is TRBJ2-7, with a weak D call TRBD1 (6 bases). The CDR3 length is 13 residues. Deletions cut 6 bases from V and 0 bases from J, with 9 bases between. Germline V gene sequence: CDR1 KGHSH, CDR2 LQKENI. The CDR3 coding sequence is TGTGCCAGCTCCCCGGGACACTCCTACGAGCAGTACTTC. This codes for CASSPGHSYEQYF.

The chain has TRBV11-3 and TRBJ1-5; possible D gene TRBD1, 5 bases. Germline V lookup: CDR1 SGHNT, CDR2 YENEEA. V lost 1 base and J 3 bases, leaving 7 bases between the germline ends. The CDR3 has 14 amino acids. CDR3 nucleotide sequence: TGTGCCAGCAGCTTAGGGACACTCAATCAGCCCCAGCATTTT. Its translation is CASSLGTLNQPQHF.

V gene TRBV28 combines with J gene TRBJ2-5; no clear D. CDR3 length: 13 amino acids. From germline, CDR1 is MDHEN and CDR2 SYDVKM. The V end was cut by 4 bases, the J end by 3 bases, with 9 bases between. This CDR3 reads CASSSISKETQYF. As DNA, the CDR3 is TGTGCCAGCAGTTCAATTAGCAAAGAGACCCAGTACTTC.

The chain carries TRBV5-4 and TRBJ2-3; unclear D gene. V dropped 0 bases and J dropped 1 base, with 3 bases sitting between them. The CDR3 runs to 13 residues. CDR1 SGHNT and CDR2 YYREEE come from the germline V gene (reference sequence). The CDR3 loop reads CASSLGGTDTQYF. In nucleotides, the CDR3 is TGTGCCAGCAGCTTGGGCGGCACAGATACGCAGTATTTT.

This clone was observed once. This chain links TRBV18 with TRBJ1-2; 8 positions agree with TRBD1. This CDR3 spans 15 amino acids. CDR1 is KGHSH, CDR2 LQKENI, per germline. V shed 5 bases and J 0 bases; nucleotides not matched to a gene: 5. CDR3: CASSVGTGANYGYTF. In DNA, the CDR3 is TGTGCCAGCTCAGTCGGGACAGGAGCTAACTATGGCTACACCTTC.

This rearrangement joins TRBV12-5 to TRBJ2-3, with D possibly matching TRBD2 (6 bases). The germline V gene has CDR1 LGHNT and CDR2 FRNRAP. Deletions cut 6 bases from V and 3 bases from J, with 16 bases between. The CDR3 runs to 15 residues. CDR3 DNA sequence: TGTGCTAGTGGCTCCGGAGGGCCCTCGACAGATACGCAGTATTTT. Protein sequence: CASGSGGPSTDTQYF.

The CDR3 is CAIKAGAQETQYF. The CDR3 DNA reads TGTGCCATCAAGGCGGGAGCCCAAGAGACCCAGTACTTC. The rearrangement uses TRBV10-3 and TRBJ2-5; 7 bases are shared with TRBD2. CDR3 length: 13 amino acids. V shed 7 bases and J 1 base; nucleotides not matched to a gene: 3. Germline-derived CDR1 and CDR2 are ENHRY and SYGVKD.

This chain connects TRBV6-5 to TRBJ2-7; tentative D call: TRBD1 (6 bases). This CDR3 has 16 amino acids. With 4 bases removed from V and 4 bases from J, the gap between germline ends came to 20 bases. CDR1 MNHEY and CDR2 SVGAGI come from the germline V gene. Here the CDR3 reads CASSWGPVGQLYEQYF. In nucleotides, the CDR3 is TGTGCCAGCAGTTGGGGACCCGTCGGACAGTTATACGAGCAGTACTTC.

The chain combines TRBV9 with TRBJ2-1, with D hard to call. V lost 0 bases, J lost 15 bases, and 25 bases lay in between. CDR3 length: 16 amino acids. Germline CDR1 SGDLS, CDR2 YYNGEE. DNA of the CDR3: TGTGCCAGCAGCGTAGGTTCTAGATTAGATGACTGGGTCAGGTTCTTC. It is translated as CASSVGSRLDDWVRFF.

Written as DNA, the CDR3 is TGTGCCAGCAGTTACTCTTGGGACATCAACGAGCAGTACTTC. Translation gives CASSYSWDINEQYF. This sequence joins TRBV6-6 and TRBJ2-7; possible D gene TRBD1, 6 bases. Germline CDR1 MNHNY, CDR2 SVGAGI (reference sequence). This CDR3 has 14 amino acids. Trimming pared 0 bases from V and 5 bases from J, leaving 11 bases between.

CDR3 nucleotide sequence: TGCGCCAGCAGCCTAGCGGCCGAGAGCTCGCAGTTCTTC. As protein: CASSLAAESSQFF. This rearrangement joins TRBV4-3 to TRBJ2-1, with D maybe TRBD2 (6 bases). This CDR3 is 13 amino acids long. V was pared by 4 bases and J by 12 bases, with 16 bases between. Germline assignment: CDR1 LGHNA and CDR2 YSLEER.

The chain is built from TRBV29-1 and TRBJ2-7; D is possibly TRBD1 (5 bases). V was pared by 7 bases and J by 9 bases, with 22 bases between. The CDR3 consists of 13 residues. Germline CDR1 reads SQVTM; CDR2 reads ANQGSEA. CDR3 bases: TGCAGCGCCGCCAGACAGAGAGAATCACCGCAGTACTTC. It codes for CSAARQRESPQYF.

This chain uses TRBV7-2 with TRBJ2-3; TRBD1 aligns across 8 bases. The CDR3 runs to 15 residues. From germline, CDR1 is SGHTA and CDR2 FQGNSA. The ends lost 3 bases at V and 1 base at J; junction bases unmatched: 3. The CDR3, as DNA: TGTGCCAGCAGCTTCGGACAGGGAGGCACAGATACGCAGTATTTT. Amino acids: CASSFGQGGTDTQYF. Full variable domain (outside the CDR3, taken from reference TRBV7-2 and TRBJ2-3): GAGVSQSPSNKVTEKGKDVELRCDPISGHTALYWYRQSLGQGLEFLIYFQGNSAPDKSGLPSDRFSAERTGGSVSTLTIQRTQQEDSAVYLCASSFGQGGTDTQYFGPGTRLTVL.

The V call is TRBV5-1, the J call TRBJ1-1; 7 bases agree with TRBD1. J lost 4 bases, V lost 3 bases, and 3 bases had no gene match. This CDR3 is built from 13 residues. Germline CDR1 reads SGHRS; CDR2 reads YFSETQ. The DNA for the CDR3 is TGCGCCAGCAGCTCCACAGGGGCCACTGAAGCTTTCTTT. Its translation: CASSSTGATEAFF.